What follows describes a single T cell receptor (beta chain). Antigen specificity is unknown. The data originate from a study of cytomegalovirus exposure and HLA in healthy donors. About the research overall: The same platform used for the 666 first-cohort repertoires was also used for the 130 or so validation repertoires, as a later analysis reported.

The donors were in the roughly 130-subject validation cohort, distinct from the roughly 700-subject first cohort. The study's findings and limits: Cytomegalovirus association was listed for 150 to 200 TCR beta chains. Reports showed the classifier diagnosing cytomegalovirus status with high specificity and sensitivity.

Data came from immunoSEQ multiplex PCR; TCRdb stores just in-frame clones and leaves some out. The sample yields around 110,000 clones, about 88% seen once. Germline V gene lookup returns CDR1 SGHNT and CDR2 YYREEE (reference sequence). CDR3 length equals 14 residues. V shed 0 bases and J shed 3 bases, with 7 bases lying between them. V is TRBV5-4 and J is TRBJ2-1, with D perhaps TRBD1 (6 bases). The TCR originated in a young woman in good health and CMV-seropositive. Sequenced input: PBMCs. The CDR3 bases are TGTGCCAGCAGCTTGGGAGGGGGCTACAATGAGCAGTTCTTC. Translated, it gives CASSLGGGYNEQFF.